The rows below give T cell receptor beta chains drawn from one sample of a study of cytomegalovirus exposure and HLA in healthy donors. Sequencing used immunoSEQ multiplex PCR; TCRdb keeps in-frame clones, though not all of them. This repertoire shows some 120,000 clones, about 8.5% found once; its top ten account for under 5.5%. Sample: PBMCs. These receptor sequences come from a man in his forties or fifties in good health and CMV-seronegative. The CDR3 runs from the conserved cysteine through the conserved F or W. D genes are given only for firm matches. Size tells how often a clone was seen (once, few, many) or the class of an expanded clone, and some rows leave it out.

J	D	size	V	CDR3	DNA
TRBJ2-1	TRBD2	few	TRBV6-5	CASTRSGGAGNEQFF	TGTGCCAGCACCCGGTCCGGGGGGGCCGGGAATGAGCAGTTCTTC
TRBJ2-1	-	few	TRBV9	CASSGRPGQPYNEQFF	TGTGCCAGCAGCGGAAGACCTGGGCAGCCCTACAATGAGCAGTTCTTC
TRBJ2-1	TRBD2	few	TRBV18	CASSPDPGRPGTGDEQFF	TGTGCCAGCTCACCAGACCCCGGGAGGCCAGGAACGGGCGATGAGCAGTTCTTC
TRBJ1-5	-	-	TRBV2	CASSHGLDAGSTQHF	TGTGCCAGCAGCCACGGTTTGGACGCGGGCAGTACCCAGCATTTT
TRBJ1-6	-	-	TRBV7-7	CASAQDYNSPLHF	TGTGCCAGCGCACAGGACTATAATTCACCCCTCCACTTT
TRBJ1-5	-	-	TRBV4-1	CASSQVYPGRGGENHPQHF	TGCGCCAGCAGCCAAGTTTATCCAGGAAGGGGAGGGGAAAATCATCCCCAGCATTTT
TRBJ2-1	TRBD2	-	TRBV9	CASSVGVAGGSYNEQFF	TGTGCCAGCAGCGTAGGGGTTGCGGGGGGCTCCTACAATGAGCAGTTCTTC
TRBJ2-2	TRBD2	-	TRBV5-8	CASRIAGGPTGELFF	TGTGCCAGCAGGATAGCGGGGGGCCCCACCGGGGAGCTGTTTTTT
TRBJ2-7	-	few	TRBV18	CASSLGQPDTSYEQYF	TGTGCCAGCTCACTAGGACAGCCCGATACCAGCTACGAGCAGTACTTC
TRBJ2-2	-	-	TRBV4-3	CASSREGDYYTGELFF	TGCGCCAGCAGCCGGGAGGGGGACTACTACACCGGGGAGCTGTTTTTT
TRBJ2-7	-	-	TRBV5-4	CASSLGGPYEQYF	TGTGCCAGCAGCTTGGGGGGGCCCTACGAGCAGTACTTC
TRBJ2-2	TRBD2	few	TRBV11-3	CASSPRLAGGPASGELFF	TGTGCCAGCAGCCCCCGACTAGCGGGGGGTCCTGCGTCCGGGGAGCTGTTTTTT
TRBJ2-7	TRBD2	few	TRBV18	CASSPREGSYEQYF	TGTGCCAGCTCACCTCGGGAGGGATCCTACGAGCAGTACTTC
TRBJ2-3	TRBD2	-	TRBV11-2	CASSSGLGADTQYF	TGTGCCAGCAGCTCGGGACTAGGGGCAGATACGCAGTATTTT
TRBJ1-5	TRBD1	few	TRBV6-1	CASSERFDRGPNSNQPQHF	TGTGCCAGCAGTGAACGTTTTGACAGGGGGCCCAATAGCAATCAGCCCCAGCATTTT
TRBJ2-7	TRBD2	-	TRBV27	CASSWASGGVEQYF	TGTGCCAGCAGTTGGGCTAGCGGGGGGGTAGAGCAGTACTTC
TRBJ1-1	-	-	TRBV5-1	CASSPDPLTRGFTEAFF	TGCGCCAGCAGCCCCGACCCGCTAACAAGGGGGTTCACTGAAGCTTTCTTT
TRBJ1-3	-	few	TRBV18	CASSPYDRPGNTIYF	TGTGCCAGCTCGCCCTACGATCGCCCTGGAAACACCATATATTTT
TRBJ1-6	-	few	TRBV4-2	CASSQDNQVGSPLHF	TGTGCCAGCAGCCAAGATAACCAGGTTGGTTCACCCCTCCACTTT
TRBJ1-3	-	-	TRBV5-5	CASSLTSGNTIYF	TGTGCCAGCAGTCTAACCTCTGGAAACACCATATATTTT
TRBJ1-2	-	few	TRBV7-9	CASSLARDEGYTF	TGTGCCAGCAGCTTAGCCAGGGATGAAGGCTACACCTTC
TRBJ1-4	-	-	TRBV15	CATSRQRGKGEEKLFF	TGTGCCACCAGCAGGCAACGAGGGAAGGGGGAGGAAAAACTGTTTTTT
TRBJ2-7	TRBD2	few	TRBV5-6	CASSLGSLAGGGEQYF	TGTGCCAGCAGCTTGGGATCCCTAGCGGGGGGGGGCGAGCAGTACTTC
TRBJ2-7	TRBD2	few	TRBV28	CASSLGGGAGSYEQYF	TGTGCCAGCAGTTTAGGCGGGGGGGCCGGGTCCTACGAGCAGTACTTC
TRBJ1-4	TRBD1	-	TRBV4-3	CASSQVHRGGGEKLFF	TGCGCCAGCAGCCAAGTCCACAGGGGGGGTGGTGAAAAACTGTTTTTT
TRBJ2-7	TRBD1	-	TRBV25-1	CASSDGTDEQYF	TGTGCCAGCAGTGACGGGACAGACGAGCAGTACTTC
TRBJ1-6	TRBD1	-	TRBV30	CAWRNRGHSPLHF	TGTGCCTGGAGAAACAGGGGGCATTCACCTCTCCACTTT
TRBJ1-5	-	few	TRBV7-8	CASSFTGPPQHF	TGTGCCAGCAGCTTTACAGGTCCGCCCCAGCATTTT
TRBJ2-5	-	-	TRBV9	CASSVGSIRFRETQYF	TGTGCCAGCAGCGTAGGGTCGATACGGTTCCGAGAGACCCAGTACTTC
TRBJ2-1	TRBD2	-	TRBV2	CASSLAGSTYNEQFF	TGTGCCAGCAGTTTAGCGGGTTCCACCTACAATGAGCAGTTCTTC
TRBJ2-7	TRBD2	-	TRBV6-1	CASSIAGLGKF	TGTGCCAGCAGTATAGCGGGACTCGGTAAGTTC
TRBJ2-2	TRBD1	many	TRBV4-2	CASGDGFVQGRTGELFF	TGTGCCAGCGGCGACGGATTCGTACAGGGGAGAACCGGGGAGCTGTTTTTT
TRBJ1-5	-	-	TRBV19	CASSMGGAHQPQHF	TGTGCCAGTAGTATGGGTGGGGCACATCAGCCCCAGCATTTT
TRBJ2-3	-	few	TRBV7-2	CASSPTGSTDTQYF	TGTGCCAGCAGCCCTACAGGGAGCACAGATACGCAGTATTTT
TRBJ1-2	-	-	TRBV6-1	CASRGAVLYGYTF	TGTGCCAGCAGGGGGGCAGTCCTTTATGGCTACACCTTC
TRBJ1-5	-	few	TRBV29-1	CSAQEGGGQPQHF	TGCAGCGCGCAGGAGGGAGGGGGTCAGCCCCAGCATTTT
TRBJ1-2	-	few	TRBV6-5	CASSYSGGGYTF	TGTGCCAGCAGTTACTCAGGAGGGGGCTACACCTTC
TRBJ1-1	TRBD1	-	TRBV6-6	CASSTGTAAEAFF	TGTGCCAGCAGTACGGGGACAGCTGCTGAAGCTTTCTTT
TRBJ2-7	TRBD2	-	TRBV7-8	CASSSPRLRTSGGYEQYF	TGTGCCAGCAGCTCACCACGGCTTAGGACTAGCGGGGGCTACGAGCAGTACTTC
TRBJ1-4	TRBD1	-	TRBV4-2	CASSQTGGQGEKLFF	TGTGCCAGCAGCCAAACAGGGGGCCAAGGTGAAAAACTGTTTTTT
TRBJ1-5	TRBD1	-	TRBV27	CASRNRGINQPQHF	TGTGCCAGCAGAAACAGGGGGATCAATCAGCCCCAGCATTTT
TRBJ1-6	TRBD1	-	TRBV5-4	CASSLTGTGVSPLHF	TGTGCCAGCAGCTTAACCGGGACAGGGGTTTCACCCCTCCACTTT
TRBJ2-1	TRBD2	few	TRBV5-1	CASSLLAGGGEQFF	TGCGCCAGCAGCTTACTAGCGGGGGGGGGTGAGCAGTTCTTC
TRBJ1-5	-	-	TRBV5-4	CASSPGLGLQPQHF	TGTGCCAGCAGCCCCGGACTGGGGTTGCAGCCCCAGCATTTT
TRBJ2-7	-	few	TRBV6-5	CASSYVQGTYEQYF	TGTGCCAGCAGTTACGTGCAGGGGACCTACGAGCAGTACTTC
TRBJ1-4	TRBD1	few	TRBV19	CASSPGQGVAEKLFF	TGTGCCAGTAGCCCCGGACAGGGGGTAGCTGAAAAACTGTTTTTT